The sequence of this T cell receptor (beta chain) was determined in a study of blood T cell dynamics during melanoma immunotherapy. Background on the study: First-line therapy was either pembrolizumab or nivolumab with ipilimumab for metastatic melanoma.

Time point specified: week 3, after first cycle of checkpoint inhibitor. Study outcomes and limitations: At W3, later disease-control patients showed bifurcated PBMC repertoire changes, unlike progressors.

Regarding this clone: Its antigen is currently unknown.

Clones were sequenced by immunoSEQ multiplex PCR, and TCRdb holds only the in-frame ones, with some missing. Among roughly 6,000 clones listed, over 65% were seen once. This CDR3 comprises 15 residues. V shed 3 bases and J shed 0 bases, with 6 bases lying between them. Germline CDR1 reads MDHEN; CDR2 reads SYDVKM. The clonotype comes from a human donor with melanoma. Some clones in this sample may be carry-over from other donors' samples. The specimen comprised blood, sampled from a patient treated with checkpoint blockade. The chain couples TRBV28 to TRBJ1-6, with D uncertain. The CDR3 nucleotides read TGTGCCAGCAGTTTCAGGAGCTCCTATAATTCACCCCTCCACTTT. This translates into CASSFRSSYNSPLHF.